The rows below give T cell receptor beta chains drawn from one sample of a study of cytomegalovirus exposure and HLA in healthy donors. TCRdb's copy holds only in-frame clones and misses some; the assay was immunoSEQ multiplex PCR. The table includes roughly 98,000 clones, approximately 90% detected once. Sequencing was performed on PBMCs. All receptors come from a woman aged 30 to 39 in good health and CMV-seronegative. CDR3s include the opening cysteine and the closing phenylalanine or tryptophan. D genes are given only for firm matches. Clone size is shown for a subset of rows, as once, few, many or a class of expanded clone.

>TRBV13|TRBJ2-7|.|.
TGTGCCAGCAGCTTGGGGCGGACCGCCGAGCAGTACTTC
CASSLGRTAEQYF
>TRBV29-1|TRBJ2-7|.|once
TGCAGCGTTGCTTTGGGCTTCGAGCAGTACTTC
CSVALGFEQYF
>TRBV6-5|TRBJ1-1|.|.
TGTGCCAGCAGTTACGGGACTATCATGAACACTGAAGCTTTCTTT
CASSYGTIMNTEAFF
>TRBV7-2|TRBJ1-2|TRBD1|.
TGTGCCAGCAGCGGACAAACAGGGGCGGTCGGGAGCTACACCTTC
CASSGQTGAVGSYTF
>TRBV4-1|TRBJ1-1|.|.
TGCGCCAGCAGCCCCCGAAGGGGGGGAGCTGAAGCTTTCTTT
CASSPRRGGAEAFF
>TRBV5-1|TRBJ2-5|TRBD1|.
TGCGCCAGCAGCGGGACAGGCCCCGGGGAGACCCAGTACTTC
CASSGTGPGETQYF
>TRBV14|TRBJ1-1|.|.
TGTGCCAGCAGCCGGAACAGGGCCACTGAAGCTTTCTTT
CASSRNRATEAFF
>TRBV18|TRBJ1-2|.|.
TGTGCCAGCTCACCGTATACTCAGGGGAACTATGGCTACACCTTC
CASSPYTQGNYGYTF
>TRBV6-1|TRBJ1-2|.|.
TGTGCCAGCAGTTCGAACAGTAACTATGGCTACACCTTC
CASSSNSNYGYTF
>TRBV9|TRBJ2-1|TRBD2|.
TGTGCCAGCAGCGTAGCCTGGGGAGGGAGGACTAGCGGAAACAATGAGCAGTTCTTC
CASSVAWGGRTSGNNEQFF
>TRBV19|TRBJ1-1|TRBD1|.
TGTGCCAGTAGAGCCTGGGGACAGGGGAGGACTGAAGCTTTCTTT
CASRAWGQGRTEAFF
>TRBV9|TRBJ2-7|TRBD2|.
TGTGCCAGCAGCGTCGGTCCTAGCGGGACTTACGAGCAGTACTTC
CASSVGPSGTYEQYF
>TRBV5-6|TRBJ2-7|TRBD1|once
TGTGCCAGCAGCTGGACTGGACAGGGCCTTAACAAGCAGTACTTC
CASSWTGQGLNKQYF
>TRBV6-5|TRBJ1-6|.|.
TGTGCCAGCAGTTACGCGGTGAGGTATAATTCACCCCTCCACTTT
CASSYAVRYNSPLHF
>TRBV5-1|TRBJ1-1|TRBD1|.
TGCGCCAGCAGCCTTCTAGGACAGGCTGAAGCTTTCTTT
CASSLLGQAEAFF
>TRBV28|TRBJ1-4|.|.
TGTGCCAGCAGTTCCGATCTAGCGGGGTCACTGTTTTTT
CASSSDLAGSLFF
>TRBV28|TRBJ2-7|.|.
TGTGCCAGCAGTTTCCCAGGGGGGCCCTACGAGCAGTACTTC
CASSFPGGPYEQYF
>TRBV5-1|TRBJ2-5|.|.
TGCGCCAGCAGCTTGCTGGGGCGGGAGACCCAGTACTTC
CASSLLGRETQYF
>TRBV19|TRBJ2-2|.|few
TGTGCCAGTAATCACAAGAACACCGGGGAGCTGTTTTTT
CASNHKNTGELFF
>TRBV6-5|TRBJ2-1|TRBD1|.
TGTGCCAGCAGTTACGGAGGGACAGGGGTAGGTGAGCAGTTCTTC
CASSYGGTGVGEQFF
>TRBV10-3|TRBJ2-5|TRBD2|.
TGTGCCACCAGCGGGAGGGCCCGATTCGAGACCCAGTACTTC
CATSGRARFETQYF
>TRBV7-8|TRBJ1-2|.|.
TGTGCCAGCAGCTCGAGTTGGGGCCAGTCTAACTATGGCTACACCTTC
CASSSSWGQSNYGYTF
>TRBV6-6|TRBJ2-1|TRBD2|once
TGTGCCAGCAGCTTAGCGGGGGCCCCGGACAATGAGCAGTTCTTC
CASSLAGAPDNEQFF
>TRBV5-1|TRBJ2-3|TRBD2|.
TGCGCCAGCAGTCTAGCGGGAGGGCAAACAGATACGCAGTATTTT
CASSLAGGQTDTQYF
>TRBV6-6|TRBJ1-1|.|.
TGTGCCAGCAGTTACCGCGGGCAGATTGAAGCTTTCTTT
CASSYRGQIEAFF
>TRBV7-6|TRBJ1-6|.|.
TGTGCCAGCAGCTTGGCAGTCGGCAGTGGAGATTCACCCCTCCACTTT
CASSLAVGSGDSPLHF
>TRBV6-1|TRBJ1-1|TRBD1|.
TGTGCCAGCAGTGACCTCCTGGGGACAGGGGATCAAGCTTTCTTT
CASSDLLGTGDQAFF
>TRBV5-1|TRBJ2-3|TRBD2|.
TGCGCCAGCAGCTCTGGACTAGCCGGGGTCACAGATACGCAGTATTTT
CASSSGLAGVTDTQYF
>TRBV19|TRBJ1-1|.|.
TGTGCCAGTAGTATAGTCGTGGGGGCAGACACTGAAGCTTTCTTT
CASSIVVGADTEAFF
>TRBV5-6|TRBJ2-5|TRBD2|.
TGTGCCAGCAGCTTGGTGGCGGGGGGGCCAGGGAAGACCCAGTACTTC
CASSLVAGGPGKTQYF
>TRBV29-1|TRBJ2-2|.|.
TGCAGCGTTGAGCCGGGACTTCCTACCGGGGAGCTGTTTTTT
CSVEPGLPTGELFF
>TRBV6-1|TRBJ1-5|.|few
TGTGCCGCTCGGGGGGGTAGTGGTCAGCCCCAGCATTTT
CAARGGSGQPQHF
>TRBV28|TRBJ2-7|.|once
TGTGCCAGCAGGTCTTGGCCCTACGAGCAGTACTTC
CASRSWPYEQYF
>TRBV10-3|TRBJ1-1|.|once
TGTGCCACCTCTAAAATAATGAACACTGAAGCTTTCTTT
CATSKIMNTEAFF
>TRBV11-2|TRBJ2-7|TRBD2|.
TGTGCCAGCAGCATAACTAGCGGGGACTACGAGCAGTACTTC
CASSITSGDYEQYF
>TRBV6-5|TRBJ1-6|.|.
TGTGCCAGCACGGAGGGACTTATTAATTCACCCCTCCACTTT
CASTEGLINSPLHF
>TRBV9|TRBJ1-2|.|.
TGTGCCAGCAGCACAGGGACCGCTCTCTATGGCTACACCTTC
CASSTGTALYGYTF
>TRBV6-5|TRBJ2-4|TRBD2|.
TGTGCCAGCCGAAGCGGGGGGGCGTACATTCAGTACTTC
CASRSGGAYIQYF
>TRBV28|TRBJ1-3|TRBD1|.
TGTGCCAGCAGTTTACGTGGGACAGGGGCTGGAAACACCATATATTTT
CASSLRGTGAGNTIYF
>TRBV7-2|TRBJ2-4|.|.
TGTGCCAGCAGCTCCGGAGGTGCGGGAAACATTCAGTACTTC
CASSSGGAGNIQYF
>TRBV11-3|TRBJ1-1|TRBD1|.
TGTGCCAGCAGCTCTTCGCCGGGACAGGGGGAGGACACTGAAGCTTTCTTT
CASSSSPGQGEDTEAFF
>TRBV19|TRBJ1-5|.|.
TGTGCCAGTAGTATCCGCAGGGGTAGCAATCAGCCCCAGCATTTT
CASSIRRGSNQPQHF
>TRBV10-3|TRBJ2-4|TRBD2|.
TGTGCCATCAGTGAGAGTAGGCTAGCGGGAGGGCCGGCCAAAAACATTCAGTACTTC
CAISESRLAGGPAKNIQYF
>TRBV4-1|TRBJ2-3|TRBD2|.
TGCGCCAGCAGCCAAGATGTTAGAGGACTAGTCTCAGATACGCAGTATTTT
CASSQDVRGLVSDTQYF
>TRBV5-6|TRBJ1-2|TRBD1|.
TGTGCCAGCAGTAGGGGGACAGGGATGAGCTATGGCTACACCTTC
CASSRGTGMSYGYTF
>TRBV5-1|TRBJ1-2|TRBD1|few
TGCGCCAGCACCATAGGACAGGGGGCGCATGGCTACACCTTC
CASTIGQGAHGYTF
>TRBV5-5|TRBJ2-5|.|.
TGTGCCAGCAGCTCCCGGACAGGAGGGGAGGAGACCCAGTACTTC
CASSSRTGGEETQYF
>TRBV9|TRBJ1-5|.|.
TGTGCCAGCAGCCATGGGGGGGCAGGCAATCAGCCCCAGCATTTT
CASSHGGAGNQPQHF
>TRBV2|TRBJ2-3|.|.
TGTGCCAGCAGTGATCCGGGAGCGCCGCTTGAAGATACGCAGTATTTT
CASSDPGAPLEDTQYF